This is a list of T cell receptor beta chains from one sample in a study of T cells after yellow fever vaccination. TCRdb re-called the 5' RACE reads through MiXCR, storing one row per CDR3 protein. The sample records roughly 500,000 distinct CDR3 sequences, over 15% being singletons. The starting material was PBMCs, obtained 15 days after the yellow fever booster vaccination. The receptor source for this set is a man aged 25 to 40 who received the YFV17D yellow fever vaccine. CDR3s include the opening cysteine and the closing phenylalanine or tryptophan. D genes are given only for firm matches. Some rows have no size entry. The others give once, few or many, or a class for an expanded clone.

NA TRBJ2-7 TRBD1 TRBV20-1 CSASWTGAYEQYF TGCAGTGCCTCATGGACAGGGGCCTACGAGCAGTACTTC
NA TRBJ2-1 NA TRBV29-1 CSVVSQVDNEQFF TGCAGCGTTGTTTCGCAGGTTGACAATGAGCAGTTCTTC
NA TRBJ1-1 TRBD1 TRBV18 CASSPPGRGIDNTEAFF TGTGCCAGCTCACCACCCGGCAGGGGGATTGATAACACTGAAGCTTTCTTT
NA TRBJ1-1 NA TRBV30 CAWTLRTEAFF TGTGCCTGGACACTACGCACTGAAGCTTTCTTT
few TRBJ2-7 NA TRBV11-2 CASSLDRLSYEQYF TGTGCCAGCAGCTTAGATCGGCTCTCCTACGAGCAGTACTTC
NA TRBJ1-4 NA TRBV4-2 CASSQGPFGEKLFF TGTGCCAGCAGCCAAGGACCCTTCGGGGAAAAACTGTTTTTT
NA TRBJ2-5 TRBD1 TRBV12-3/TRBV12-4 CATLDRVQETQYF TGTGCCACCTTGGACAGGGTACAAGAGACCCAGTACTTC
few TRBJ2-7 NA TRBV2 CASVLWRDSSYEQYF TGTGCCAGCGTACTGTGGCGGGATAGCTCCTACGAGCAGTACTTC
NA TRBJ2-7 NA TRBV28 CASSFMETRAYEQYF TGTGCCAGCAGTTTCATGGAGACCAGGGCCTACGAGCAGTACTTC
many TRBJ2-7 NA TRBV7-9 CASSWGVDEQYF TGTGCCAGCAGCTGGGGCGTGGACGAGCAGTACTTC
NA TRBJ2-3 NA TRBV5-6 CASSWAGDTQYF TGTGCCAGCAGCTGGGCGGGAGATACGCAGTATTTT
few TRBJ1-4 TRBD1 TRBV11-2 CASSVRQGNEKLFF TGTGCCAGCAGCGTTCGACAGGGGAATGAAAAACTGTTTTTT
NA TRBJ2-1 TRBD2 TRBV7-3 CASSLRGGRVYNEQFF TGTGCCAGCAGCTTAAGGGGCGGGAGGGTCTACAATGAGCAGTTCTTC
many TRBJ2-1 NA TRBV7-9 CASSERTDNEQFF TGTGCCAGCAGCGAACGGACCGACAATGAGCAGTTCTTC
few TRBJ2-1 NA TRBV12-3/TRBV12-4 CASSASSFYNEQFF TGTGCCAGCAGCGCTTCTAGTTTCTACAATGAGCAGTTCTTC
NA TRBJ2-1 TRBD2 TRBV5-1 CASSLSSGFQFF TGCGCCAGCAGCTTGAGTAGCGGGTTCCAGTTCTTC
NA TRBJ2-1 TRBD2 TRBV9 CASSRVAGSYNEQFF TGTGCCAGCAGCAGGGTAGCGGGCTCCTACAATGAGCAGTTCTTC
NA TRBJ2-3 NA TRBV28 CASITSGSIPDTQYF TGTGCCAGCATTACAAGTGGAAGTATTCCAGATACGCAGTATTTT
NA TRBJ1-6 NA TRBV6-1 CASTPAAGYGSPLHF TGTGCCAGCACTCCCGCGGCGGGGTACGGTTCACCCCTCCACTTT
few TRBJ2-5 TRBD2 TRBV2 CASLGLAGQETQYF TGTGCCAGCCTAGGACTAGCGGGCCAAGAGACCCAGTACTTC
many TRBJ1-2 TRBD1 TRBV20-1 CSAPRDRDYGYTF TGCAGTGCCCCTAGGGACAGGGACTATGGCTACACCTTC
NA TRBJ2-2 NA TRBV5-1 CASSSAGHTGELFF TGCGCCAGTTCCTCAGCGGGCCACACCGGGGAGCTGTTTTTT
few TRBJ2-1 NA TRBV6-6 CARIADYNEQFF TGTGCCAGGATAGCGGATTACAATGAGCAGTTCTTC
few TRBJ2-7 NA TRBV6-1 CASSSKRVTYEQYF TGTGCCAGCAGCTCCAAGCGGGTTACCTACGAGCAGTACTTC
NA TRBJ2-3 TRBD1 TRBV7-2 CASSIQGGSTDTQNF TGTGCCAGCAGCATACAGGGGGGCAGCACAGATACCCAGAATTTT
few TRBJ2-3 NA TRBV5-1 CASSSAGTTDTQYF TGCGCCAGCAGCTCAGCGGGCACCACAGATACGCAGTATTTT
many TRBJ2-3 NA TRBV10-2 CASSWLTDTQYF TGCGCCAGCAGTTGGCTGACAGATACGCAGTATTTT
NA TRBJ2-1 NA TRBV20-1 CSTALGTSNQEEQFF TGCAGTACCGCTTTGGGGACTTCCAATCAGGAGGAGCAGTTCTTC
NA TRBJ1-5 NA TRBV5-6 CASSLGMDDPQHF TGTGCCAGCAGCTTAGGTATGGACGACCCCCAGCATTTT
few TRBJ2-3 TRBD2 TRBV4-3 CASSQRAVAGDLPDTQYF TGCGCCAGCAGCCAAAGGGCCGTAGCGGGAGACCTCCCAGATACGCAGTATTTT
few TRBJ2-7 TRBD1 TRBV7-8 CASSPFDRGLEQYF TGTGCCAGCAGCCCCTTTGACAGGGGGCTCGAGCAGTACTTC
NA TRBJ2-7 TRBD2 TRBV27 CASSFYRSELAGDYEQYF TGTGCCAGCAGTTTTTATAGGAGCGAACTAGCGGGAGACTACGAGCAGTACTTC
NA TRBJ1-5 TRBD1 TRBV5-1 CASSFTGGQDQPQHF TGCGCCAGCAGCTTTACAGGGGGCCAGGATCAGCCCCAGCATTTT
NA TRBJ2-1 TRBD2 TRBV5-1 CASSPPGIAGSNEQFF TGCGCCAGCAGCCCTCCGGGAATAGCGGGAAGCAATGAGCAGTTCTTC
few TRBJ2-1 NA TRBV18 CAGSNGLNNEQFF TGTGCCGGATCCAATGGTCTTAACAATGAGCAGTTCTTC
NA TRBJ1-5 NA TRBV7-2 CASSLDHRAQPQHF TGTGCCAGCAGCTTAGATCATCGGGCTCAGCCCCAGCATTTT
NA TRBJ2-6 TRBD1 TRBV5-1 CASMAQGAFGANVLTF TGCGCCAGCATGGCCCAGGGGGCTTTTGGGGCCAACGTCCTGACTTTC
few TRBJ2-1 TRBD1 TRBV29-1 CSVDSQGAVNEQFF TGCAGCGTTGACAGTCAGGGGGCTGTCAATGAGCAGTTCTTC
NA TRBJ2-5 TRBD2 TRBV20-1 CSTAAGAHETQYF TGCAGTACAGCAGCGGGAGCTCACGAGACCCAGTACTTC
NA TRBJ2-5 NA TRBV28 CASRGPLGGETQYF TGTGCCAGCAGGGGGCCATTGGGGGGAGAGACCCAGTACTTC
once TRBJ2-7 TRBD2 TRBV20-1 CSAVTSGHSYEQYF TGCAGTGCCGTGACTAGCGGACACTCCTACGAGCAGTACTTC
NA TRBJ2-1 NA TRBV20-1 CSAYEDAFSYNEQFF TGCAGTGCTTACGAAGATGCGTTCTCCTACAATGAGCAGTTCTTC
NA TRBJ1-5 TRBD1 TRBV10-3 CAISEDRGRDQPQHF TGTGCCATCAGTGAGGACAGGGGGCGAGATCAGCCCCAGCATTTT
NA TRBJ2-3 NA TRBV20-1 CSGSGGPDTQYF TGCAGTGGTAGCGGAGGCCCCGATACGCAGTATTTT
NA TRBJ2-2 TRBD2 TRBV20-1 CSASGLREANTGELFF TGCAGTGCTAGTGGTTTGCGGGAGGCGAACACCGGGGAGCTGTTTTTT
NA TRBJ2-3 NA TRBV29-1 CRESQGKTDTQYF TGCAGAGAGTCGCAGGGGAAAACAGATACGCAGTATTTT